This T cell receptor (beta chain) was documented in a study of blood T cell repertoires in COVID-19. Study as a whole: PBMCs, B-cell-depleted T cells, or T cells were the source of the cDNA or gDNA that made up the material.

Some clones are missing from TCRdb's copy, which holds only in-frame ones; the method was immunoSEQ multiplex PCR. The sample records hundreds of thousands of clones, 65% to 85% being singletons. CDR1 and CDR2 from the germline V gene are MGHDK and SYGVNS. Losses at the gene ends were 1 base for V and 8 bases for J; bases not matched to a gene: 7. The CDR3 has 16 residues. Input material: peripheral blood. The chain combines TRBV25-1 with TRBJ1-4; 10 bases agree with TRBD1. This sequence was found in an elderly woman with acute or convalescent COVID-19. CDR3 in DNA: TGTGCCAGCAGTGAATCTCGGACAGGGGGGGTGGAAAAACTGTTTTTT. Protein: CASSESRTGGVEKLFF.